The entry below describes one T cell receptor beta chain. This sample was included in a study of Graves' ophthalmopathy and Graves' hyperthyroidism. RNA transcripts yielded amplified TCR beta CDR3 regions. First-round RT-PCR relied on HTBI primers, and a second-round multiplex PCR came next. TCRdb re-analysed the multiplex PCR reads in MiXCR, keeping a single row per CDR3 protein. The sample consists of a few hundred thousand distinct CDR3 sequences, about 40% of them appearing once. Germline V gives CDR1 DFQATT, CDR2 SNEGSKA (reference sequence). The CDR3 is 13 amino acids. Sequencing was done on a sample of peripheral blood or thyroid tissue (not recorded which). The V call is TRBV20-1, the J call TRBJ1-3; D is ambiguous. The clonotype was recovered from an adult man with Graves' hyperthyroidism. The CDR3 DNA follows: TGCAGCGCTGTAGTCGGGTCTGGAAACACCATATATTTT. As protein: CSAVVGSGNTIYF.